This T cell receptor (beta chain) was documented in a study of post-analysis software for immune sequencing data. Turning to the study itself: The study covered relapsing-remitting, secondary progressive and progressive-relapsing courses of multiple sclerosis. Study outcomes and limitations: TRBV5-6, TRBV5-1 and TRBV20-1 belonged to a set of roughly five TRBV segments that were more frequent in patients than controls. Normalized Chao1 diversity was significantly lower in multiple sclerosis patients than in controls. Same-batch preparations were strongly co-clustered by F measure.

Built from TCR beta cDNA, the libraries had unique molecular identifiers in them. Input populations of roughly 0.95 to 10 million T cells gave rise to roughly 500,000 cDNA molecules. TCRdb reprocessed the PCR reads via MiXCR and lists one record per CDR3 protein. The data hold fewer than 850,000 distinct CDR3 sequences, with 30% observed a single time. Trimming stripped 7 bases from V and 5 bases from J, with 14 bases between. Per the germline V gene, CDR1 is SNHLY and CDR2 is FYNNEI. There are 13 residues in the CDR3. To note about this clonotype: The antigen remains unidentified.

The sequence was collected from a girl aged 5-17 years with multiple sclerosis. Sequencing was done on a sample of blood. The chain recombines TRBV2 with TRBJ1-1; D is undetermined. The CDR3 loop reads CASIFRGRTEAFF. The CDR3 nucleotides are TGTGCCAGCATCTTCCGGGGAAGGACTGAAGCTTTCTTT.